The 22 T cell receptor beta chains below all came from one sample that was sequenced in a study of cytotoxic CD8 clonotypes in ibrutinib-treated CLL. TCRdb's table, derived via immunoSEQ multiplex PCR, lists solely in-frame clones and lacks some. In the table there are 200,000 or so clones, 65% to 80% of which are singletons. The sample was PBMCs, taken after 12 months of ibrutinib treatment. The receptor source for this set is a human donor with chronic lymphocytic leukemia.

In the case of this clone: Possible read error: a much larger clone is one base away. This sequence joins TRBV5-6 and TRBJ2-7; no reliable D call. Germline-derived CDR1 and CDR2 are SGHDT and YYEEEE. Trimming removed 4 bases from V and 4 bases from J, with 21 bases in between. The CDR3 has 16 amino acids. This chain's CDR3 is CASSLLRHQAEYEQYF. The CDR3 bases are TGTGCCAGCAGCCTATTACGACACCAGGCAGAATACGAGCAGTACTTC.

This clone was picked up a small number of times. The gene calls are TRBV2 and TRBJ2-1; D gene unclear. Per the germline V gene, CDR1 is SNHLY and CDR2 is FYNNEI. The length of the CDR3 is 13 residues. V gave up 7 bases and J gave up 5 bases, with 12 bases separating them. CDR3 nucleotide sequence: TGTGCCAGCATTCAGGACCCGCACAATGAGCAGTTCTTC. As protein: CASIQDPHNEQFF.

This rearrangement joins TRBV5-1 to TRBJ1-2; D uncertain. Trimming left V 0 bases short and J 5 bases short, with 8 bases between. The CDR3 extends over 13 amino acids. The germline V gene encodes CDR1 SGHRS and CDR2 YFSETQ. The CDR3 sequence: CASSLAQPYGYTF. The CDR3 bases are TGCGCCAGCAGCTTGGCTCAACCGTATGGCTACACCTTC.

The chain employs TRBV5-1 and TRBJ1-2; no clear D. The germline CDR1 and CDR2 sequences are SGHRS and YFSETQ. V dropped 4 bases and J dropped 2 bases, with 6 bases sitting between them. The CDR3 covers 12 residues. CDR3 sequence reads: CASSGPNYGYTF. DNA of the CDR3: TGCGCCAGCAGCGGACCCAACTATGGCTACACCTTC.

V is TRBV9 and J is TRBJ1-1; the match to TRBD1 covers 7 bases. Germline V CDR1 and CDR2: SGDLS, YYNGEE. The junction had 7 bases not matched to a gene; V was cut back by 7 bases and J by 4 bases. The CDR3 loop spans 13 amino acids. The CDR3, as DNA: TGTGCCAGCTCTTCGACAGGGATCACTGAAGCTTTCTTT. It codes for CASSSTGITEAFF.

The chain employs TRBV9 and TRBJ2-2; 10 nucleotides align to TRBD1. V gave up 4 bases and J gave up 4 bases; unmatched junction bases: 4. From germline, CDR1 is SGDLS and CDR2 YYNGEE. The CDR3 is made up of 15 amino acids. The CDR3 protein is CASSRDRGLTGELFF. As DNA, the CDR3 is TGTGCCAGCAGCCGGGACAGGGGTCTCACCGGGGAGCTGTTTTTT.

This chain joins TRBV7-8 and TRBJ1-2; weak D call: TRBD1 (5 bases). Trimming left V 1 base short and J 8 bases short, with 17 bases between. The germline CDR1 and CDR2 sequences are SGHVS and FQNEAQ. CDR3 length: 15 residues. CDR3 sequence (DNA): TGTGCCAGCAGCTTAGAGAGTCAGGGACTGGGAGGCTACACCTTC. This codes for CASSLESQGLGGYTF.

In this sample, this clone turned up a few times. V gene TRBV28 combines with J gene TRBJ2-7; 9 nucleotides agree with TRBD1. After removal of 4 bases from V and 3 bases from J, the junction contained 7 bases not matched to a gene. CDR1 MDHEN and CDR2 SYDVKM come from the germline V gene. The CDR3 extends over 15 amino acids. CDR3 bases: TGTGCCAGCAGTTACACCGGGACAGGGCTCTACGAGCAGTACTTC. This codes for CASSYTGTGLYEQYF. Full variable domain (rest looked up from reference TRBV28 and TRBJ2-7): DVKVTQSSRYLVKRTGEKVFLECVQDMDHENMFWYRQDPGLGLRLIYFSYDVKMKEKGDIPEGYSVSREKKERFSLILESASTNQTSMYLCASSYTGTGLYEQYFGPGTRLTVT.

This chain connects TRBV9 to TRBJ1-1, with a tentative D call TRBD1 (5 bases). CDR3 length: 14 amino acids. Trimming pared 2 bases from V and 2 bases from J, leaving 10 bases between. From germline, CDR1 is SGDLS and CDR2 YYNGEE. This CDR3 is CASSVRGANTEAFF. In nucleotides, the CDR3 is TGTGCCAGCAGCGTCCGAGGGGCCAACACTGAAGCTTTCTTT.

J is TRBJ2-7 and V is TRBV18; 9 nucleotides line up with TRBD1. CDR3 size: 14 residues. Germline CDR1 reads KGHSH; CDR2 reads LQKENI. Unmatched junction bases numbered 2, after V lost 3 bases and J lost 2 bases. Here the CDR3 reads CASSPGTGTYEQYF. The CDR3 DNA follows: TGTGCCAGCTCACCGGGGACAGGGACCTACGAGCAGTACTTC.

The chain combines TRBV28 with TRBJ2-7; D not certain. The CDR3 has 12 residues. The V and J ends lost 6 bases and 1 base respectively, with 7 bases between them. The germline V gene encodes CDR1 MDHEN and CDR2 SYDVKM. The DNA of the CDR3 is TGTGCCAGCAGAGACACTTCCTACGAGCAGTACTTC. Translated: CASRDTSYEQYF.

The chain combines TRBV23-1 with TRBJ1-3; a weak D match, TRBD1 (5 bases). TRBV23-1 is sorted into the ORF group, with uncertain function. The CDR3 runs to 14 residues. Trimming left V 11 bases short and J 6 bases short, with 20 bases between. CDR3: CALYPGGTLNTIYF. Here the CDR3 DNA reads TGCGCCCTATACCCGGGGGGGACTTTAAACACCATATATTTT.

The chain uses TRBV14 and TRBJ1-4; 7 positions match TRBD1. The ends lost 0 bases at V and 5 bases at J; junction bases unmatched: 6. Germline values: CDR1 SGHDN, CDR2 FVKESK. This CDR3 spans 16 amino acids. The CDR3 reads CASSQDGGQPNEKLFF. The CDR3 coding sequence is TGTGCCAGCAGCCAAGATGGGGGACAGCCAAATGAAAAACTGTTTTTT.

This clone came up once. This chain links TRBV5-4 with TRBJ1-2, with 9 bases matching TRBD1. The CDR3 is made up of 14 amino acids. CDR1 is SGHNT and CDR2 is YYREEE in the germline V gene (reference sequence). The V segment lost 4 bases and the J segment 5 bases; nucleotides outside the gene matches: 6. CDR3 sequence: CASSLPGQGYGYTF. The CDR3 DNA reads TGTGCCAGCAGCCTCCCGGGACAGGGTTATGGCTACACCTTC.

The V call is TRBV6-5, the J call TRBJ2-7; 9 nucleotides line up with TRBD2. This CDR3 contains 15 residues. The V gene end was trimmed by 1 base and the J gene end by 4 bases; junction bases not matched to a gene: 5. CDR1 and CDR2 (germline): MNHEY, SVGAGI. The DNA for the CDR3 is TGTGCCAGCAGTTACTTTAGCGGGAGTCGGTACGAGCAGTACTTC. It encodes CASSYFSGSRYEQYF.

The sample holds a few counts of this clone. The V gene is TRBV5-1, the J gene TRBJ2-2; maybe TRBD1 (6 bases). The V and J ends lost 5 bases and 5 bases respectively, with 22 bases between them. CDR1 and CDR2 (germline): SGHRS, YFSETQ. This CDR3 contains 17 residues. The CDR3 nucleotides read TGCGCCAGCAGGAAGAGTCCTGTGGGGGCCCGTACCGGGGAGCTGTTTTTT. Translated: CASRKSPVGARTGELFF.

J is TRBJ1-1 and V is TRBV9; the match to TRBD1 covers 8 bases. In germline, CDR1 is SGDLS, CDR2 YYNGEE. This CDR3 is built from 14 residues. Trimming took 2 bases from V and 5 from J; bases not matched to a gene: 5. The CDR3 reads CASSVITGGTEAFF. CDR3 DNA sequence: TGTGCCAGCAGCGTGATAACAGGGGGAACTGAAGCTTTCTTT.

This chain connects TRBV2 to TRBJ1-1; D unresolved. CDR3 size: 14 residues. The V end lost 3 bases, the J end lost 2 bases, and 10 bases lay between the germline ends. CDR1 and CDR2 from the germline V gene are SNHLY and FYNNEI. The CDR3, as DNA: TGTGCCAGCAGTGAGAGTAGGATTAACACTGAAGCTTTCTTT. Translation: CASSESRINTEAFF.

This chain links TRBV18 with TRBJ1-2; a weak D match, TRBD1 (5 bases). Germline CDR1 is KGHSH and CDR2 is LQKENI. V was pared by 1 base and J by 1 base, with 13 bases between. This CDR3 comprises 16 residues. CDR3 nucleotides: TGTGCCAGCTCACCACGAGGGACGGCTATTAACTATGGCTACACCTTC. Its translation: CASSPRGTAINYGYTF.

The chain links TRBV4-3 to TRBJ1-4, with D maybe TRBD1 (6 bases). Germline V gives CDR1 LGHNA, CDR2 YSLEER. Trimming took 4 bases from V and 7 from J, leaving 19 bases between them. The CDR3 sequence is 16 residues long. This chain's CDR3 is CASSRRGGTPGEKLFF. The CDR3 nucleotides read TGCGCCAGCAGCCGAAGGGGGGGGACACCGGGTGAAAAACTGTTTTTT.

This clone has just a few counts. The V call is TRBV5-1, the J call TRBJ2-1, with 10 positions matching TRBD2. The CDR3 runs to 14 residues. The germline V gene has CDR1 SGHRS and CDR2 YFSETQ. Trimming removed 5 bases from V and 6 bases from J; junction bases left unmatched: 5. The CDR3 region has the DNA TGCGCCAGCAGTTCCGGGACTAGCGCCAATGAGCAGTTCTTC. It translates to CASSSGTSANEQFF.

The V call is TRBV28, the J call TRBJ2-2; D uncertain. Germline V gene lookup returns CDR1 MDHEN and CDR2 SYDVKM. This CDR3 has 13 amino acids. Trimming pared 6 bases from V and 3 bases from J, leaving 8 bases between. CDR3: CASSVGDTGELFF. Here the CDR3 DNA reads TGTGCCAGCAGCGTGGGCGACACCGGGGAGCTGTTTTTT.